The rows below give T cell receptor beta chains drawn from one sample of a study of blood T cell repertoires in COVID-19. TCRdb's table, derived via immunoSEQ multiplex PCR, lists solely in-frame clones and lacks some. The sample holds some 150,000 clones, approximately 85% seen once. The sequencing sample was made of peripheral blood. These receptors came from a man aged 45 to 65 with acute or convalescent COVID-19. The CDR3 runs from the conserved cysteine through the conserved F or W. Fields, in order: clone size, D gene, J gene, V gene, CDR3 protein, CDR3 DNA. D genes are given only for firm matches. Clone size appears in some rows only: once, few, many, or a class for an expanded clone.

clone_size: -; d_call: TRBD2; j_call: TRBJ2-1; v_call: TRBV7-3; cdr3_aa: CASSPDSGGSYNEQFF; cdr3_nt: TGTGCCAGCAGCCCCGATAGCGGGGGCTCCTACAATGAGCAGTTCTTC
clone_size: -; d_call: -; j_call: TRBJ2-1; v_call: TRBV25-1; cdr3_aa: CASTLNMQANEQFF; cdr3_nt: TGTGCCAGCACCCTGAATATGCAAGCCAATGAGCAGTTCTTC
clone_size: -; d_call: TRBD2; j_call: TRBJ2-3; v_call: TRBV7-2; cdr3_aa: CASSLVAGVDTQYF; cdr3_nt: TGTGCCAGCAGCTTAGTAGCGGGGGTAGATACGCAGTATTTT
clone_size: -; d_call: -; j_call: TRBJ2-1; v_call: TRBV4-1; cdr3_aa: CASSQTPGGVNEQFF; cdr3_nt: TGCGCCAGCAGCCAAACACCCGGAGGTGTCAATGAGCAGTTCTTC
clone_size: once; d_call: -; j_call: TRBJ2-4; v_call: TRBV6-5; cdr3_aa: CASSYYRIGLSPIQYF; cdr3_nt: TGTGCCAGCAGTTACTACCGAATCGGACTAAGCCCAATTCAGTACTTC
clone_size: -; d_call: -; j_call: TRBJ2-7; v_call: TRBV5-3; cdr3_aa: CARSRSGGWGWEEQYF; cdr3_nt: TGTGCCAGAAGCCGCAGTGGGGGCTGGGGGTGGGAAGAGCAGTACTTC
clone_size: -; d_call: -; j_call: TRBJ1-1; v_call: TRBV19; cdr3_aa: CASSMGQGNTEAFF; cdr3_nt: TGTGCCAGTAGTATGGGGCAGGGGAACACTGAAGCTTTCTTT
clone_size: -; d_call: -; j_call: TRBJ1-1; v_call: TRBV10-3; cdr3_aa: CAISEFGGGTEAFF; cdr3_nt: TGTGCCATCAGTGAGTTCGGGGGTGGCACTGAAGCTTTCTTT
clone_size: -; d_call: -; j_call: TRBJ1-4; v_call: TRBV7-8; cdr3_aa: CASSLGTLEEKLFF; cdr3_nt: TGTGCCAGCAGCTTGGGGACATTGGAGGAAAAACTGTTTTTT
clone_size: -; d_call: TRBD2; j_call: TRBJ2-2; v_call: TRBV19; cdr3_aa: CASPGTRSGELFF; cdr3_nt: TGTGCCAGTCCCGGGACTAGGAGCGGGGAGCTGTTTTTT
clone_size: -; d_call: TRBD1; j_call: TRBJ2-7; v_call: TRBV3-1/TRBV3-2; cdr3_aa: CASSQVPGGIEQYF; cdr3_nt: TGTGCCAGCAGCCAAGTTCCAGGGGGAATCGAGCAGTACTTC
clone_size: -; d_call: TRBD1; j_call: TRBJ1-5; v_call: TRBV28; cdr3_aa: CASSYTKGAGSNQPQHF; cdr3_nt: TGTGCCAGCAGCTATACAAAGGGGGCTGGTAGCAATCAGCCCCAGCATTTT
clone_size: -; d_call: TRBD1; j_call: TRBJ2-6; v_call: TRBV7-8; cdr3_aa: CASSGRDRGVTGANVLTF; cdr3_nt: TGTGCCAGCAGCGGCCGGGACAGGGGGGTGACTGGGGCCAACGTCCTGACTTTC
clone_size: once; d_call: -; j_call: TRBJ1-4; v_call: TRBV28; cdr3_aa: CASSFRTAEKLFF; cdr3_nt: TGTGCCAGCAGTTTTAGGACAGCTGAAAAACTGTTTTTT
clone_size: -; d_call: -; j_call: TRBJ1-3; v_call: TRBV5-6; cdr3_aa: CASSSEASGNTIYF; cdr3_nt: TGTGCCAGCAGCTCTGAAGCTTCTGGAAACACCATATATTTT
clone_size: few; d_call: TRBD2; j_call: TRBJ2-3; v_call: TRBV7-3; cdr3_aa: CASSPTRGLAADTQYF; cdr3_nt: TGTGCCAGCAGCCCGACGAGGGGACTAGCGGCAGATACGCAGTATTTT
clone_size: -; d_call: -; j_call: TRBJ2-7; v_call: TRBV11-3; cdr3_aa: CASSEQGNEQYF; cdr3_nt: TGTGCCAGCAGCGAACAGGGTAACGAGCAGTACTTC
clone_size: -; d_call: -; j_call: TRBJ1-4; v_call: TRBV6-6; cdr3_aa: CASSYGQGSTNEKLFF; cdr3_nt: TGTGCCAGCAGTTACGGGCAGGGGTCAACTAATGAAAAACTGTTTTTT
clone_size: few; d_call: -; j_call: TRBJ2-2; v_call: TRBV27; cdr3_aa: CASSPRDTYTGELFF; cdr3_nt: TGTGCCAGCAGTCCAAGGGACACCTACACCGGGGAGCTGTTTTTT
clone_size: -; d_call: -; j_call: TRBJ1-1; v_call: TRBV5-6; cdr3_aa: CASSPYLGEAFF; cdr3_nt: TGTGCCAGCAGCCCGTATCTCGGTGAAGCTTTCTTT
clone_size: -; d_call: TRBD2; j_call: TRBJ2-1; v_call: TRBV10-3; cdr3_aa: CAISGTSGRRSNEQFF; cdr3_nt: TGTGCCATCAGTGGGACTAGCGGGAGAAGGTCCAATGAGCAGTTCTTC
clone_size: once; d_call: -; j_call: TRBJ2-7; v_call: TRBV7-2; cdr3_aa: CASSLIPERNEQYF; cdr3_nt: TGTGCCAGCAGCTTAATTCCCGAGAGAAACGAGCAGTACTTC
clone_size: -; d_call: -; j_call: TRBJ2-5; v_call: TRBV6-6; cdr3_aa: CASNYGKTQYF; cdr3_nt: TGTGCCAGCAACTACGGGAAGACCCAGTACTTC
clone_size: -; d_call: -; j_call: TRBJ1-4; v_call: TRBV20-1; cdr3_aa: CIVREGEKLFF; cdr3_nt: TGCATCGTCAGGGAAGGGGAAAAACTGTTTTTT
clone_size: -; d_call: TRBD2; j_call: TRBJ2-1; v_call: TRBV4-2; cdr3_aa: CASSLSGSTYNEQFF; cdr3_nt: TGTGCCAGCAGCCTGAGCGGGAGCACCTACAATGAGCAGTTCTTC
clone_size: -; d_call: -; j_call: TRBJ2-4; v_call: TRBV14; cdr3_aa: CASSHGGPIQYF; cdr3_nt: TGTGCCAGCAGCCACGGGGGACCCATTCAGTACTTC
clone_size: few; d_call: TRBD2; j_call: TRBJ2-2; v_call: TRBV6-6; cdr3_aa: CASSTSGTGELFF; cdr3_nt: TGTGCCAGCAGCACTAGCGGCACCGGGGAGCTGTTTTTT
clone_size: -; d_call: TRBD1; j_call: TRBJ1-2; v_call: TRBV7-3; cdr3_aa: CASSPRTGYYTF; cdr3_nt: TGTGCCAGCAGCCCACGGACAGGGTACTACACCTTC
clone_size: -; d_call: -; j_call: TRBJ1-3; v_call: TRBV30; cdr3_aa: CAWSQYSGNTIYF; cdr3_nt: TGTGCCTGGAGTCAGTACTCTGGAAACACCATATATTTT